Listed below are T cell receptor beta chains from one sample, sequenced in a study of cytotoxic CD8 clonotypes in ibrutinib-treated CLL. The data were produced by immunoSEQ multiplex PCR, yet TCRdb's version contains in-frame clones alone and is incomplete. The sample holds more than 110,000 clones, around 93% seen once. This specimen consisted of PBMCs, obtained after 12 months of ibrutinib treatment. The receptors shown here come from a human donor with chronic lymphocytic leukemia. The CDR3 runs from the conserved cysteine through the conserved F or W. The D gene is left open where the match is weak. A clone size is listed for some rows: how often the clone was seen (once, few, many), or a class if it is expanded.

TGTGCCAGCAGTTACAACGGGGACAGGGAGAGGAATGAGCAGTTCTTC CASSYNGDRERNEQFF TRBJ2-1 TRBV6-5 TRBD1 .
TGTGCCAGTGGGGACTTCTATGGCTACACCTTC CASGDFYGYTF TRBJ1-2 TRBV28 . .
TGTGCCAGCAGCCAAATCGGGAGTCTCACAGATACGCAGTATTTT CASSQIGSLTDTQYF TRBJ2-3 TRBV7-3 . .
TGTGCCAGCAGCACCTTCAGGGGAACCTACGAGCAGTACTTC CASSTFRGTYEQYF TRBJ2-7 TRBV7-6 . .
TGTGCCAGCAGCTTGGCGGGAACTGAAGCTTTCTTT CASSLAGTEAFF TRBJ1-1 TRBV7-9 . .
TGTGCCAGCAGCGTACAAGGGGGTGGCTACACCTTC CASSVQGGGYTF TRBJ1-2 TRBV9 . .
TGTGCCAGCAGCTTAGTTTCGGCGCCAACAGGATCGAACACCGGGGAGCTGTTTTTT CASSLVSAPTGSNTGELFF TRBJ2-2 TRBV7-8 . few
TGTGCCAGCAGTTTATCGACAGGGGGCGGTATGGATACGCAGTATTTT CASSLSTGGGMDTQYF TRBJ2-3 TRBV27 TRBD1 .
TGTGCCAGCAGCCAATTTCTCCGGGACGCCAGGCGGGAGCTGTTTTTT CASSQFLRDARRELFF TRBJ2-2 TRBV4-2 . .
TGTGCCAGCAGCTTAGGATCAGGGGCCAACGTCCTGACTTTC CASSLGSGANVLTF TRBJ2-6 TRBV7-9 . .
TGTGCCAGCTCACCAGGGGACGGCCAAGAGACCCAGTACTTC CASSPGDGQETQYF TRBJ2-5 TRBV18 . .
TGCGCCAGCAGAGAGGCAGGGGGGGCCTACGAGCAGTACTTC CASREAGGAYEQYF TRBJ2-7 TRBV5-1 . .
TGTGCCAGCAGCCCGCGGACAAACTCTGGAAACACCATATATTTT CASSPRTNSGNTIYF TRBJ1-3 TRBV7-6 . .
TGTGCCAGCAGCTCCACGGGGACTAGCGGGGACGAGCAGTACTTC CASSSTGTSGDEQYF TRBJ2-7 TRBV7-3 TRBD2 .
TGTGCCAGCAGCTTGCTTGGAGGGAATCAGCCCCAGCATTTT CASSLLGGNQPQHF TRBJ1-5 TRBV11-3 . .
TGTGCCAGCAGCCAGTGGGCAGCCGACGCCTACGAGCAGTACTTC CASSQWAADAYEQYF TRBJ2-7 TRBV28 . .
TGTGCCACCAGCGGGACAGGGGAAAGGGGGAACTATGGCTACACCTTC CATSGTGERGNYGYTF TRBJ1-2 TRBV15 TRBD1 few
TGTGCCAGCAGCCCCGACAGGGGACTAGCGGGAGGGATCCGAAAAGAGACCCAGTACTTC CASSPDRGLAGGIRKETQYF TRBJ2-5 TRBV7-8 TRBD2 once
TGTGCCATCGGGCCGGGACTAGCGGTGGAGACCCAGTACTTC CAIGPGLAVETQYF TRBJ2-5 TRBV10-3 TRBD2 .
TGTGCCAGCACGGGGACCAACTATGGCTACACCTTC CASTGTNYGYTF TRBJ1-2 TRBV28 . .
TGTGCCAGCAGCTTCGACTGGGGTACAGTTGAAGCTTTCTTT CASSFDWGTVEAFF TRBJ1-1 TRBV13 . .
TGTGCCATCAGTGAGTCGGGTAATCAGCCCCAGCATTTT CAISESGNQPQHF TRBJ1-5 TRBV10-3 . .
TGTGCCAGCAGTTACCCGGGACTAGCGGGCTACAATGAGCAGTTCTTC CASSYPGLAGYNEQFF TRBJ2-1 TRBV6-5 TRBD2 .
TGTGCCAGCAGTGACCCCGGGGGTTCGAATGAAAAACTGTTTTTT CASSDPGGSNEKLFF TRBJ1-4 TRBV28 . .
TGTGCCACCAGCAGAGACGAGACAGGCCACTCTGGGGCCAACGTCCTGACTTTC CATSRDETGHSGANVLTF TRBJ2-6 TRBV15 . .
TGTGCCAGCAGTTTATTTAGGGGTTCCGATACGCAGTATTTT CASSLFRGSDTQYF TRBJ2-3 TRBV27 . .
TGTGCCAGCAGCGCCGAGCACTCCTACGAGCAGTACTTC CASSAEHSYEQYF TRBJ2-7 TRBV9 . .
TGTGCCAGCAGCCCAAGCGGGACAGGGGCAGACAATGAGCAGTTCTTC CASSPSGTGADNEQFF TRBJ2-1 TRBV7-3 TRBD1 .
TGCGCCAGCAGCTCGGCACAGATTTCAACGCCTGAAGCTTTCTTT CASSSAQISTPEAFF TRBJ1-1 TRBV5-1 . .
TGTGCCAGCAGCCAAGCCAACTCCTACGAGCAGTACTTC CASSQANSYEQYF TRBJ2-7 TRBV14 . .
TGCAGCTTTGCGCGGAACATGAACACTGAAGCTTTCTTT CSFARNMNTEAFF TRBJ1-1 TRBV29-1 . .
TGTGCCAGCTCACCGGGAACTCCTGGACAGCCATACGAGCAGTACTTC CASSPGTPGQPYEQYF TRBJ2-7 TRBV18 . once
TGTGCCAGCAGGGAGACTAGCGGGAGGGTAGAGACCCAGTACTTC CASRETSGRVETQYF TRBJ2-5 TRBV5-4 TRBD2 .
TGTGCCAGCAGCCCAGGGGCGGGAGAGCAGTACTTC CASSPGAGEQYF TRBJ2-7 TRBV7-3 . .
TGTGCCAGCAGTGGCGGACCGAACACTGAAGCTTTCTTT CASSGGPNTEAFF TRBJ1-1 TRBV2 . once
TGTGCCAGCAGCCGACTAGCGGGAGGATCCGAGCAGTACTTC CASSRLAGGSEQYF TRBJ2-7 TRBV7-9 TRBD2 once
TGTGCCAGCAGCGCCCCAGCAGGGGTTCTCACAGATACGCAGTATTTT CASSAPAGVLTDTQYF TRBJ2-3 TRBV9 . .
TGTGCCAGCAGCTCTCAGGGATCTGAAGCTTTCTTT CASSSQGSEAFF TRBJ1-1 TRBV5-5 . .
TGTGCCAGCTCAGCCTCCGGCAATCAGCCCCAGCATTTT CASSASGNQPQHF TRBJ1-5 TRBV18 . few
TGTGCCTGGAGTGTACTAAGGACTAGCGGGAGCTCCTACAATGAGCAGTTCTTC CAWSVLRTSGSSYNEQFF TRBJ2-1 TRBV30 TRBD2 .
TGTGCCACCAGCAGAGATACGGTAGCGGGCCTAATCACAGATACGCAGTATTTT CATSRDTVAGLITDTQYF TRBJ2-3 TRBV15 TRBD2 .
TGTGCCAGCAGCTTCGGCGGGAGCACCCCCGATACGCAGTATTTT CASSFGGSTPDTQYF TRBJ2-3 TRBV7-2 TRBD2 .
TGTGCCAGCAGCTATGGACTAGCGGGAACATCGAACTACGAGCAGTACTTC CASSYGLAGTSNYEQYF TRBJ2-7 TRBV5-4 TRBD2 .
TGTGCCAGTAGTGTAGGGACCTCCGGCTGGGAGCCCCAGCATTTT CASSVGTSGWEPQHF TRBJ1-5 TRBV19 . .
TGTGCCAGCAGTCCTCATATAACCGGGACAGGGAATCAGCCCCAGCATTTT CASSPHITGTGNQPQHF TRBJ1-5 TRBV28 TRBD1 .
TGTGCCAGCAGCTTAGGGGCAGTTCAAAGCACAGATACGCAGTATTTT CASSLGAVQSTDTQYF TRBJ2-3 TRBV11-2 . .
TGTGCCAGCAGTTTATCTCATCGAGACTATACGCAGTATTTT CASSLSHRDYTQYF TRBJ2-3 TRBV27 . .
TGTGCCAGCAGTTCCCGGGAGGACCTCTACAATGAGCAGTTCTTC CASSSREDLYNEQFF TRBJ2-1 TRBV6-5 TRBD2 .
TGTGCCACCATCCGCGGGGTCGAGCAGTACTTC CATIRGVEQYF TRBJ2-7 TRBV27 . .
TGTGCCACCAGCCCACCAAGGGCCACCCAGCGCTCCTACGAGCAGTACTTC CATSPPRATQRSYEQYF TRBJ2-7 TRBV15 . .
TGTGCCACCAAAAAGGGGACAGCCACTAACTATGGCTACACCTTC CATKKGTATNYGYTF TRBJ1-2 TRBV19 TRBD1 .
TGCGCCAGCAGCTTCGGGACAGGTGGTTCGGGGGAGCAGTACTTC CASSFGTGGSGEQYF TRBJ2-7 TRBV5-1 TRBD1 .
TGTGCCAGCAGTGAAGCGGGGACAGGGGGCACTCAGCCCCAGCATTTT CASSEAGTGGTQPQHF TRBJ1-5 TRBV6-1 TRBD1 .